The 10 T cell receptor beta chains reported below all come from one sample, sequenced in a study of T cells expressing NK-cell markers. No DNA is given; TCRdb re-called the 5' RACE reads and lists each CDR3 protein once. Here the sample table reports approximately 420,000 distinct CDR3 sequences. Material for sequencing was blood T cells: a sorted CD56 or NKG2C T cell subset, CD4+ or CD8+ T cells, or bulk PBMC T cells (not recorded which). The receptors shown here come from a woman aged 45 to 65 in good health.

The CDR3 loop reads CASMVRLANTGELFF. The chain joins TRBV5-1 to TRBJ2-2. Looked up from germline, CDR1 is SGHRS and CDR2 is YFSETQ. The CDR3 length is 15 residues.

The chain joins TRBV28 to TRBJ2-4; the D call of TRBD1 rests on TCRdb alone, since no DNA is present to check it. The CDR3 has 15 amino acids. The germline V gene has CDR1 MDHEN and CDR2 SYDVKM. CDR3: CASRRTALAKNIQYF.

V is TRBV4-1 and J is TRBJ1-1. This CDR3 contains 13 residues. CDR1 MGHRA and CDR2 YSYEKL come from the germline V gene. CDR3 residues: CASSQDMNTEAFF.

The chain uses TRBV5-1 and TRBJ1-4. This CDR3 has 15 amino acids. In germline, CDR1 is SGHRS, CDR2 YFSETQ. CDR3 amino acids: CASSPGPSVREKLFF.

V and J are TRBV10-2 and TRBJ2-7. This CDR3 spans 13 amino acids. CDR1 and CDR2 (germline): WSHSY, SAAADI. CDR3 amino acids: CASSETYDYEQYF.

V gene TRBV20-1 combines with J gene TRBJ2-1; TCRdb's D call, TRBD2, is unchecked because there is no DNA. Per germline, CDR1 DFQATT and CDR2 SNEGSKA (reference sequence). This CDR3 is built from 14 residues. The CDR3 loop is CSAQRETTYNEQFF.

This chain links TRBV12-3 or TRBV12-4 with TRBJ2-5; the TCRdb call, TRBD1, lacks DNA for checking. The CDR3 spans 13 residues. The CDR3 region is CASRQGIGETQYF.

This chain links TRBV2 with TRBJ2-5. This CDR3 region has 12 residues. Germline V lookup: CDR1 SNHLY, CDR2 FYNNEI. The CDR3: CASTEMRETQYF.

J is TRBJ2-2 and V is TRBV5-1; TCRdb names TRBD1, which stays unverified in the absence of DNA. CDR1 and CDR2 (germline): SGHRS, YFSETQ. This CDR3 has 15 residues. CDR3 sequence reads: CASRSDRLFTGELFF.

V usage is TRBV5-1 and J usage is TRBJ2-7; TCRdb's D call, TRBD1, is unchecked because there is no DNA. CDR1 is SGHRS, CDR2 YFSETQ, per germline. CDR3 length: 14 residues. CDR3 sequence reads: CASSGRTGQHEQYF.